This TCR beta chain was sequenced in a study of blood T cell repertoires in COVID-19. Study background: The samples span acute and convalescent COVID-19 from the United States, Italy and Spain. From T cells, B-cell-depleted T cells, or PBMCs came the material, which was cDNA or gDNA.

Authors' processing steps: Estimation of nucleated cell counts relied on the amplification of reference gene primers. The repertoire was sequenced with immunoSEQ multiplex PCR; TCRdb's copy has only in-frame clones and lacks some. From that table come the V and J calls and clone size; the DNA was used to work out D and trimming. Here the sample spans around 300,000 clones, 83% being singletons. The CDR3 is 14 amino acids. Germline assignment: CDR1 MDHEN and CDR2 SYDVKM. Losses at the gene ends were 7 bases for V and 15 bases for J; bases not matched to a gene: 15. V is TRBV28 and J is TRBJ2-1, with 10 nucleotides matching TRBD2. Source material: peripheral blood. This clonotype originated in a woman between 50 and 59 years old who had recovered from COVID-19. The CDR3 DNA reads TGTGCCAGCACCTATATCCGGACTAGCGGCATCTCGTTCTTC. It specifies CASTYIRTSGISFF.